This T cell receptor beta chain was sequenced in a study of T cell responses to AZD1222 COVID-19 vaccine. Germline-derived CDR1 and CDR2 are MNHEY and SMNVEV (reference sequence). Trimming cost V 8 bases and J 8 bases, with 24 bases left between them. The CDR3 runs 15 residues. Sequencing was performed with immunoSEQ multiplex PCR; in TCRdb, only in-frame clones are kept and a portion is missing. The sample contains about 150,000 clones, approximately 92% of which appear only once. Findings and caveats of the study: Females made up more of the donors, who were largely white British, and clonal diversity may have come out too low. Close to half of spike-specific TCRs reportedly recognize unmutated variant regions. AZD1222 recipients seropositive at baseline numbered only 5 to 7. No repertoire was sampled before or during the peak T cell response, only after it.

As to this clone: Its antigen is unidentified.

The source was peripheral blood, collected on day 0 of AZD1222 vaccination. The clonotype originates from an adult in good health. The chain is built from TRBV27 and TRBJ1-2; TRBD1 might be the D (6 bases). Here the CDR3 DNA reads TGTGCCAGCGCGGCGTCAGGACAGCAGGAAATCGGCTACACCTTC. Translation gives CASAASGQQEIGYTF.